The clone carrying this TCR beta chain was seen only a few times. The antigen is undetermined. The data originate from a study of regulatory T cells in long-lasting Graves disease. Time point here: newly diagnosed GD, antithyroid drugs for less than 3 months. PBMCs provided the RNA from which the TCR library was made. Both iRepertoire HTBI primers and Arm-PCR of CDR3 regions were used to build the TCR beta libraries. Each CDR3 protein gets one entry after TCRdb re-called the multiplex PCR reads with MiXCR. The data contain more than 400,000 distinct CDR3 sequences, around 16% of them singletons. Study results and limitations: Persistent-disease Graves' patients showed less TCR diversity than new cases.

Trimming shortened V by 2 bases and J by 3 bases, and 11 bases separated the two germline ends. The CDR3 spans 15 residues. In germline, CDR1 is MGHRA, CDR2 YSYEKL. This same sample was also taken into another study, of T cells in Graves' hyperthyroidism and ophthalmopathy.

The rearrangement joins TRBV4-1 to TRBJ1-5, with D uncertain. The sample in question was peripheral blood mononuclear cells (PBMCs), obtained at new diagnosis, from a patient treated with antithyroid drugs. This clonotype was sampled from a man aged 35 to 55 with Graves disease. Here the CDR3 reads CASSQKGDINQPQHF. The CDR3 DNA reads TGCGCCAGCAGCCAAAAAGGAGACATCAATCAGCCCCAGCATTTT.